This entry lists 11 T cell receptor beta chains sequenced from one sample in a study of control samples from healthy donors and cancer patients. Only in-frame clones appear in the TCRdb table, and some are missing; sequencing was by immunoSEQ multiplex PCR. The sample carries about 410,000 clones, roughly 90% recorded once. The sample consisted of PBMCs. These TCRs come from a man aged 40-55 years with head and neck cancer.

The chain links TRBV9 to TRBJ2-2; D ambiguous. Germline V gene data show CDR1 as SGDLS and CDR2 as YYNGEE. V lost 3 bases, J lost 6 bases, and 18 bases lay in between. The CDR3 is made up of 16 amino acids. The CDR3 DNA reads TGTGCCAGCAGCGCCTCATCGCGGTCCGGGTCCGGGGAGCTGTTTTTT. This gives the protein CASSASSRSGSGELFF.

The chain is built from TRBV19 and TRBJ1-1, with D possibly matching TRBD1 (6 bases). The germline gives CDR1 LNHDA, CDR2 SQIVND (reference sequence). V was pared by 3 bases and J by 1 base, with 15 bases between. The CDR3 totals 16 residues. This CDR3 is CASSIGGQNGNTEAFF. CDR3 in DNA: TGTGCCAGTAGTATTGGTGGACAGAATGGGAACACTGAAGCTTTCTTT. The variable domain in full, with the rest retrieved from reference TRBV19 and TRBJ1-1, is DGGITQSPKYLFRKEGQNVTLSCEQNLNHDAMYWYRQDPGQGLRLIYYSQIVNDFQKGDIAEGYSVSREKKESFPLTVTSAQKNPTAFYLCASSIGGQNGNTEAFFGQGTRLTVV.

The rearrangement uses TRBV28 and TRBJ2-1, with a weak D call TRBD2 (6 bases). The ends were cut back, 6 bases at V and 9 bases at J, with 12 bases in the middle. In germline, CDR1 is MDHEN, CDR2 SYDVKM. The CDR3 runs to 12 residues. The CDR3 DNA sequence: TGTGCCAGCAGGACAGAGGGAGGTGAGCAGTTCTTC. It translates to CASRTEGGEQFF.

The J gene is TRBJ1-4, the V gene TRBV3-1 (or the pseudogene TRBV3-2); D not resolved. Trimming took off 0 bases at V and 8 bases at J, with 16 bases between the two ends. CDR1 is LGHDT and CDR2 is YNNKEL in the germline V gene (reference sequence). The CDR3 sequence is 16 residues long. CDR3: CASSQDPGLGAEKLFF. CDR3 nucleotide sequence: TGTGCCAGCAGCCAAGATCCTGGTCTTGGCGCCGAAAAACTGTTTTTT.

This chain connects TRBV7-3 to TRBJ1-2; possibly TRBD1 for D (5 bases). Looked up from germline, CDR1 is SGHTA and CDR2 is FQGTGA. V dropped 1 base and J dropped 13 bases, with 13 bases sitting between them. The CDR3 extends over 12 amino acids. The CDR3 DNA reads TGTGCCAGCAGCTTAATGGGGCGGGCCCTCACCTTC. Translated, it gives CASSLMGRALTF.

This chain connects TRBV3-1 (or the pseudogene TRBV3-2) to TRBJ2-3; D gene ambiguous. Deletions cut 0 bases from V and 3 bases from J, with 10 bases between. The CDR3 is 15 amino acids. The germline gives CDR1 LGHDT, CDR2 YNNKEL (reference sequence). CDR3 protein: CASSQDLAQTDTQYF. DNA for the CDR3: TGTGCCAGCAGCCAAGATCTCGCTCAAACAGATACGCAGTATTTT.

This chain links TRBV4-2 with TRBJ2-3; perhaps TRBD1 as D (6 bases). The ends were cut back, 0 bases at V and 1 base at J, with 11 bases in the middle. Germline-derived CDR1 and CDR2 are LGHNA and YNFKEQ. This CDR3 region has 16 residues. The CDR3 DNA reads as TGTGCCAGCAGCCAAGACTTAAAGGGGGGCACAGATACGCAGTATTTT. This codes for CASSQDLKGGTDTQYF.

This chain connects TRBV5-6 to TRBJ1-1; maybe TRBD1 (5 bases). CDR1 is SGHDT and CDR2 is YYEEEE in the germline V gene. The CDR3 covers 15 residues. V lost 2 bases and J lost 0, with 11 bases in between. The CDR3 here is CASSLWGGVNTEAFF. In DNA form, the CDR3 reads TGTGCCAGCAGCTTATGGGGCGGTGTGAACACTGAAGCTTTCTTT.

This clone came up once. The rearrangement uses TRBV19 and TRBJ1-3; weak D call: TRBD1 (6 bases). The V gene's germline CDR1 is LNHDA and CDR2 SQIVND (reference sequence). V was clipped by 5 bases and J by 4 bases, with 12 bases between them. This CDR3 is 14 amino acids long. CDR3 coding DNA: TGTGCCAGTAGTCAATCGGGACAAGGAAACACCATATATTTT. This encodes CASSQSGQGNTIYF. The full variable domain, rest sourced from reference TRBV19 and TRBJ1-3, is DGGITQSPKYLFRKEGQNVTLSCEQNLNHDAMYWYRQDPGQGLRLIYYSQIVNDFQKGDIAEGYSVSREKKESFPLTVTSAQKNPTAFYLCASSQSGQGNTIYFGEGSWLTVV.

The chain recombines TRBV2 with TRBJ2-5; TRBD1 is a possible D gene (6 bases). Germline CDR1 and CDR2: SNHLY and FYNNEI. Trimming left V 8 bases short and J 5 bases short, with 12 bases between. The CDR3 spans 12 residues. The CDR3 loop is CASPNRVETQYF. The CDR3 DNA sequence: TGTGCCAGCCCAAACAGGGTTGAGACCCAGTACTTC.

CDR3 sequence (DNA): TGTGCCAGCAGTTACGGGGCGACAGCAACTGGAAACACCATATATTTT. Its translation: CASSYGATATGNTIYF. J is TRBJ1-3 and V is TRBV6-5; tentative D call: TRBD1 (5 bases). The germline CDR1 and CDR2 sequences are MNHEY and SVGAGI. V was trimmed by 2 bases and J by 2 bases, leaving 13 bases between them. This CDR3 is 16 amino acids long.